Sequencing of this TCR beta chain was carried out in a study of blood T cell repertoires in COVID-19. Study summary: Nucleic acid was either cDNA or gDNA, and it came from T cells, B-cell-depleted T cells, or PBMCs.

Trimming removed 3 bases from V and 10 bases from J; junction bases left unmatched: 7. Germline CDR1 and CDR2: SGHTS and YDEGEE. CDR3 length equals 14 residues. While infection was still active, Seattle patients were enrolled and then followed longitudinally. Profiling relied on immunoSEQ multiplex PCR, and the TCRdb table lists in-frame clones only, not all of them. The sample carries about 360,000 clones, 80% to 90% recorded once. The V call is TRBV5-8, the J call TRBJ1-6, with 7 bases identical to TRBD1. The sequence derives from a woman aged 55-69 years with COVID-19, enrolled during active disease. The sequenced sample consisted of peripheral blood. The CDR3 here is CASSSDRVRSPLHF. CDR3 nucleotides: TGTGCCAGCAGCTCCGACAGGGTGAGATCACCCCTCCACTTT.